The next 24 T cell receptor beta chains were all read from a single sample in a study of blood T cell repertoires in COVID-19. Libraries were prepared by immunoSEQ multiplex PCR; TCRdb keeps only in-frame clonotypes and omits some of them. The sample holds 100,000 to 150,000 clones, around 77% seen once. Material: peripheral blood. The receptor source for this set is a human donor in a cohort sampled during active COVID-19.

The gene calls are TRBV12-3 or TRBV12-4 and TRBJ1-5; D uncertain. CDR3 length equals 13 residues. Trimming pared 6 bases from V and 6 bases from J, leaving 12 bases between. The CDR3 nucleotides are TGTGCCAGCAGCCCCGAGGTTTTTCAGCCCCAGCATTTT. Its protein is CASSPEVFQPQHF.

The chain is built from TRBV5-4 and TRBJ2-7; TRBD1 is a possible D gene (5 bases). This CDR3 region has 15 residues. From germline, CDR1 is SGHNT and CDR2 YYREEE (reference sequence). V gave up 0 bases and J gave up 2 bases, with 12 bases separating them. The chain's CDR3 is CASSLEGSIAYEQYF. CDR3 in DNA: TGTGCCAGCAGCTTGGAGGGGTCGATTGCCTACGAGCAGTACTTC.

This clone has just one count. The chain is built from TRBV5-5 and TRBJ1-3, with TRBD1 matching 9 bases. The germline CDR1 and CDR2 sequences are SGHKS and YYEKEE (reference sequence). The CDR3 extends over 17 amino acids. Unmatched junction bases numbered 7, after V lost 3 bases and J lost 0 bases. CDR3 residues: CASSSWTGAVSGNTIYF. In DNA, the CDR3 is TGTGCCAGCAGCTCATGGACAGGGGCCGTCTCTGGAAACACCATATATTTT. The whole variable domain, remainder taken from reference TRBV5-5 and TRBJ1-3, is DAGVTQSPTHLIKTRGQQVTLRCSPISGHKSVSWYQQVLGQGPQFIFQYYEKEERGRGNFPDRFSARQFPNYSSELNVNALLLGDSALYLCASSSWTGAVSGNTIYFGEGSWLTVV.

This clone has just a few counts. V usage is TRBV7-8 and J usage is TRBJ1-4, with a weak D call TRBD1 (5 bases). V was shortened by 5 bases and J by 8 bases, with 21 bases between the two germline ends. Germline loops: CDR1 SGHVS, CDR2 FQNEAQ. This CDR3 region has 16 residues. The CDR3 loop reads CASSPGVGRGDEKLFF. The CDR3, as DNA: TGTGCCAGCAGCCCGGGCGTGGGGAGGGGCGACGAAAAACTGTTTTTT.

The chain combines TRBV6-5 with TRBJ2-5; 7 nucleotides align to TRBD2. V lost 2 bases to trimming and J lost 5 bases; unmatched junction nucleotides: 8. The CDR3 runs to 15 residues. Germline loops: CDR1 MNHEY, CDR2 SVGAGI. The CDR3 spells CASSYPGGGKETQYF. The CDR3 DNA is TGTGCCAGCAGTTACCCTGGGGGGGGGAAGGAGACCCAGTACTTC.

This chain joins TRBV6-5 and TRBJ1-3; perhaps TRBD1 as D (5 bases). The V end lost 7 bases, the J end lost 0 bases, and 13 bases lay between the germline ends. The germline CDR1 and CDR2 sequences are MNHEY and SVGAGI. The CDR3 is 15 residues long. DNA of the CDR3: TGTGCCAGCAAGGACACGGCATTCTCTGGAAACACCATATATTTT. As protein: CASKDTAFSGNTIYF.

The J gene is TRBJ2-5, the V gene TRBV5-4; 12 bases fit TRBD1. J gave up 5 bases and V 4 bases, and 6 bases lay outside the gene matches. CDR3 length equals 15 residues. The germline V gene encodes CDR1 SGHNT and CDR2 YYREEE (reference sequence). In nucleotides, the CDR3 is TGTGCCAGCAGCCGACGGGGACAGGGGGCCGAGACCCAGTACTTC. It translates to CASSRRGQGAETQYF. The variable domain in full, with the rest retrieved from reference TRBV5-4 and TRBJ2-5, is ETGVTQSPTHLIKTRGQQVTLRCSSQSGHNTVSWYQQALGQGPQFIFQYYREEENGRGNFPPRFSGLQFPNYSSELNVNALELDDSALYLCASSRRGQGAETQYFGPGTRLLVL.

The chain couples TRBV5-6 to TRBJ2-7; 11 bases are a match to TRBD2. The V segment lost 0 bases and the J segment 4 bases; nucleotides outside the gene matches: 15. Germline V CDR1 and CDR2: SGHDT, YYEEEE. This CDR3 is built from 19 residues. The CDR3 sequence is CASSLATSGRIGGSYEQYF. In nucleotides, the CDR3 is TGTGCCAGCAGCTTGGCTACTAGCGGGAGAATCGGGGGGTCTTACGAGCAGTACTTC.

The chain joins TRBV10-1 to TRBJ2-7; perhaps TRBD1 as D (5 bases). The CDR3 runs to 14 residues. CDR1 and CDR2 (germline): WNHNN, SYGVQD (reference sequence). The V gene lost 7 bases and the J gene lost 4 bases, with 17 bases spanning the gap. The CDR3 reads CASNKQEPPYEQYF. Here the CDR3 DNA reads TGCGCCAGCAATAAACAGGAACCCCCTTACGAGCAGTACTTC.

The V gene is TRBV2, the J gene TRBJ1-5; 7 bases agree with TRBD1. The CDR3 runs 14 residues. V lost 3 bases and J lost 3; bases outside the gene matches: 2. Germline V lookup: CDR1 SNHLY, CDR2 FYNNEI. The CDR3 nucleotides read TGTGCCAGCAGTGAGGGACAGCCCAATCAGCCCCAGCATTTT. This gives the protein CASSEGQPNQPQHF.

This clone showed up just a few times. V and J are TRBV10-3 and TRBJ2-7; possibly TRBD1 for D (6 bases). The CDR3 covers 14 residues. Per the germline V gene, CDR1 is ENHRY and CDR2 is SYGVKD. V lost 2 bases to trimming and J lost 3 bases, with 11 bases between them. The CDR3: CAISELEGGYEQYF. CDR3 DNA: TGTGCCATCAGTGAGCTAGAAGGGGGCTACGAGCAGTACTTC.

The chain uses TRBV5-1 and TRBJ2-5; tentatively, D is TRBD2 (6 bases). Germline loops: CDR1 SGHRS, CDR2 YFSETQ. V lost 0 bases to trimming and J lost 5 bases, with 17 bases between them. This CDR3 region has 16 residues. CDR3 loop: CASSLAGSRVAETQYF. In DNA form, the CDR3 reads TGCGCCAGCAGCTTGGCCGGGAGCAGGGTGGCGGAGACCCAGTACTTC.

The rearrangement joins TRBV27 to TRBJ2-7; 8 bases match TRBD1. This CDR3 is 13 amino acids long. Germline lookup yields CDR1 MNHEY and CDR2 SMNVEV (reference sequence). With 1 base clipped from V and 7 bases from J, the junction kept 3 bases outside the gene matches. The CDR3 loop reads CASSLYTGGEQYF. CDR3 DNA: TGTGCCAGCAGTTTATACACAGGGGGGGAGCAGTACTTC.

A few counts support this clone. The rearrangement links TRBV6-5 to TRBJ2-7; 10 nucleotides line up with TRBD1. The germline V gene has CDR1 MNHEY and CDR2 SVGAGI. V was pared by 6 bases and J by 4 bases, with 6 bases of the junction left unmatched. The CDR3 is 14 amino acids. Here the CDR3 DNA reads TGTGCCAGCAGGAAGACAGGGGGCGGGTACGAGCAGTACTTC. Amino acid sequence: CASRKTGGGYEQYF.

The CDR3 loop is CASSKGQGVVRTSGANVLTF. In DNA form, the CDR3 reads TGTGCCAGTAGTAAAGGACAGGGGGTTGTCCGCACCTCTGGGGCCAACGTCCTGACTTTC. The rearrangement joins TRBV19 to TRBJ2-6, with TRBD1 identical over 10 bases. This CDR3 is 20 amino acids long. Germline CDR1 LNHDA, CDR2 SQIVND (reference sequence). Unmatched junction bases numbered 12, after V lost 4 bases and J lost 0 bases.

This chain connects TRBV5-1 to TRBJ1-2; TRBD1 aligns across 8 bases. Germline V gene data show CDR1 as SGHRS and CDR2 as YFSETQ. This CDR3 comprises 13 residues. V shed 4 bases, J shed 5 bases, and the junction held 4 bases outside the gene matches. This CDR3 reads CASSPDRDYGYTF. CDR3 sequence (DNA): TGCGCCAGCAGCCCGGACAGGGATTATGGCTACACCTTC.

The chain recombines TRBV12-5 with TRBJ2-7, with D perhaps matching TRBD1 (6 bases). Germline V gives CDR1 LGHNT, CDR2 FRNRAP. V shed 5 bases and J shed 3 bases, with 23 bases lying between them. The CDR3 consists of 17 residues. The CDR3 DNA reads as TGTGCTAGTGGTACGCTACCGGGACAAGGAGTGGTCTACGAGCAGTACTTC. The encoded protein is CASGTLPGQGVVYEQYF.

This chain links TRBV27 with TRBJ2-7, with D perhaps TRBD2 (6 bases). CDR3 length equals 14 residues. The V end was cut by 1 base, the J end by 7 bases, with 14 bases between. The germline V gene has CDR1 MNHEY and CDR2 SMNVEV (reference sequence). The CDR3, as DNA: TGTGCCAGCAGTTTATGGGGGGACTGGGGGGAGCAGTACTTC. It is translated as CASSLWGDWGEQYF.

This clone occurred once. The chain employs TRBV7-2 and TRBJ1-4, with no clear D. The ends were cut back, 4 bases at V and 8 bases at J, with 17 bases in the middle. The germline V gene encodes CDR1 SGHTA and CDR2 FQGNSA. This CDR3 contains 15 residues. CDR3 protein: CASSSFPRGGEKLFF. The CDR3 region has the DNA TGTGCCAGCAGCTCCTTCCCCCGGGGAGGGGAAAAACTGTTTTTT.

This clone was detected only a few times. CDR3 nucleotide sequence: TGTGCCAGCAGTGTGGGACAGGGGGCGGTTCAGCCCCAGCATTTT. As protein: CASSVGQGAVQPQHF. This chain joins TRBV27 and TRBJ1-5; 12 positions match TRBD1. This CDR3 contains 15 residues. J lost 6 bases, V lost 5 bases, and 5 bases had no gene match. Germline V lookup: CDR1 MNHEY, CDR2 SMNVEV (reference sequence).

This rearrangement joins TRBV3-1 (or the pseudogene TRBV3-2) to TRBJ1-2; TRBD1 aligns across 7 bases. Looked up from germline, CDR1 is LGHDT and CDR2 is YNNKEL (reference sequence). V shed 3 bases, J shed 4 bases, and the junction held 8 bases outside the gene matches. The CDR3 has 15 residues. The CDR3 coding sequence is TGTGCCAGCAGCCAGAAGGGGGCGGACCCCTATGGCTACACCTTC. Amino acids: CASSQKGADPYGYTF.

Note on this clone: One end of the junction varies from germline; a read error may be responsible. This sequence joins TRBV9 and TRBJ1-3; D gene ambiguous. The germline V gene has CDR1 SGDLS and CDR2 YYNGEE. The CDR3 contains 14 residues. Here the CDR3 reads CASNREGNWNTIYF. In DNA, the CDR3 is TGTGCGAGCAACCGGGAAGGGAACTGGAACACCATATATTTT.

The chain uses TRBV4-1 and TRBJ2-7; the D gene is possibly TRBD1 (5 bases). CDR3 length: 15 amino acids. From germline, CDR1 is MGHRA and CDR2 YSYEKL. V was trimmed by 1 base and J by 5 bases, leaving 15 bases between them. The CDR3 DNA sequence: TGCGCCAGCAGCCAAGTCGTAGTGATGGGGCACGAGCAGTACTTC. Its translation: CASSQVVVMGHEQYF.

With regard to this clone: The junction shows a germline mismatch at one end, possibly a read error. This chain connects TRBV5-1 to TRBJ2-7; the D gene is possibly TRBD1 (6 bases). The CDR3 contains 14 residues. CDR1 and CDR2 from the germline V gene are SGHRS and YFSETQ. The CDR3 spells CASSLGGPSDEQYF. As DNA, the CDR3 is TGCGCCAGCAGCTTGGGGGGGCCCTCCGACGAGCAGTACTTC.